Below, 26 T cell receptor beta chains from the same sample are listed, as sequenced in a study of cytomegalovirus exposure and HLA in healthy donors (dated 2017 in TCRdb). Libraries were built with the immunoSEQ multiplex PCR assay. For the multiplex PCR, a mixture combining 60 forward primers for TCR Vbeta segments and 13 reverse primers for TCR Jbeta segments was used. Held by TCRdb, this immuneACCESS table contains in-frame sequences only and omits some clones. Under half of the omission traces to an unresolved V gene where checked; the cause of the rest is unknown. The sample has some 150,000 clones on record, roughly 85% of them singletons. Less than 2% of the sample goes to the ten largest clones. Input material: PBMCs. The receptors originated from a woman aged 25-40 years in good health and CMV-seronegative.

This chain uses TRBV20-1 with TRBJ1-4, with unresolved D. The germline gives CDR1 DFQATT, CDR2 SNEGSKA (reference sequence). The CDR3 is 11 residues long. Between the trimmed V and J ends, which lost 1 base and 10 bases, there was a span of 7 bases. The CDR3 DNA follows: TGCAGTGCTAGAGCTGGAGGAAAACTGTTTTTT. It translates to CSARAGGKLFF.

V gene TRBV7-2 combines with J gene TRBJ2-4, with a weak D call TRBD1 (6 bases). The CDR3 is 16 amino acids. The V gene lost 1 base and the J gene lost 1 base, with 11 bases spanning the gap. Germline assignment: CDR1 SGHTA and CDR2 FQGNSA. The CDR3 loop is CASSLDRTEAKNIQYF. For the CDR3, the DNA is TGTGCCAGCAGCTTAGACCGGACAGAGGCCAAAAACATTCAGTACTTC. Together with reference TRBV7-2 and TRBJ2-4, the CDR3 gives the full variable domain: GAGVSQSPSNKVTEKGKDVELRCDPISGHTALYWYRQSLGQGLEFLIYFQGNSAPDKSGLPSDRFSAERTGGSVSTLTIQRTQQEDSAVYLCASSLDRTEAKNIQYFGAGTRLSVL.

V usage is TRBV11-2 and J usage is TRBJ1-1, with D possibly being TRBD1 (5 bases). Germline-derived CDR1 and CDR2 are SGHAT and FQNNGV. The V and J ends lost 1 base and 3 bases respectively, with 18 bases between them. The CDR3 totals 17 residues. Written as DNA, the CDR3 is TGTGCCAGCAGCTTAGGGGTGGGCAGGGCTGGTTACACTGAAGCTTTCTTT. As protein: CASSLGVGRAGYTEAFF.

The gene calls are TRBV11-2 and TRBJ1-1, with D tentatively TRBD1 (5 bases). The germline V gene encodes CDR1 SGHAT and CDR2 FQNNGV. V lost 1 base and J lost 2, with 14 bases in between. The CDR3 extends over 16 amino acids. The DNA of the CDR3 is TGTGCCAGCAGCTTAGGCCGGACATCCCTCAACACTGAAGCTTTCTTT. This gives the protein CASSLGRTSLNTEAFF.

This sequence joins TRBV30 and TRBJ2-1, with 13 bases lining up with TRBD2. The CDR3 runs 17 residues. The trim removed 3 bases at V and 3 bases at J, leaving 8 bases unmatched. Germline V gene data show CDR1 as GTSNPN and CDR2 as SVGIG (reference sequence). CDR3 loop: CAWRGLAGAGGYNEQFF. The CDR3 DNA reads TGTGCCTGGAGAGGACTAGCGGGGGCGGGGGGCTACAATGAGCAGTTCTTC.

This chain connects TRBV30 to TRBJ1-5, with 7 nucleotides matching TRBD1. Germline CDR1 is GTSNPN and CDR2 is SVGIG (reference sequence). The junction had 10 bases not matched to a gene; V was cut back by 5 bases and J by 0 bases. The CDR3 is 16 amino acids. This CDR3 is CAWDTGAIFSNQPQHF. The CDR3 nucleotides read TGTGCCTGGGATACAGGGGCCATCTTTAGCAATCAGCCCCAGCATTTT.

The CDR3 region has the DNA TGTGCCTGGAGTCAAACAAATTCACCCCTCCACTTT. It yields the protein CAWSQTNSPLHF. The chain has TRBV30 and TRBJ1-6; D is uncertain. This CDR3 region has 12 residues. Trimming pared 2 bases from V and 7 bases from J, leaving 6 bases between. Per germline, CDR1 GTSNPN and CDR2 SVGIG (reference sequence).

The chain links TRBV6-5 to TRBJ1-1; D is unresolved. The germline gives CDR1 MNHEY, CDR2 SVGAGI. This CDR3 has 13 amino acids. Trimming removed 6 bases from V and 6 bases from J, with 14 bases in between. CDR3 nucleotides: TGTGCCAGCAGCCCCCCCCTATTAGCTGAAGCTTTCTTT. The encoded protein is CASSPPLLAEAFF.

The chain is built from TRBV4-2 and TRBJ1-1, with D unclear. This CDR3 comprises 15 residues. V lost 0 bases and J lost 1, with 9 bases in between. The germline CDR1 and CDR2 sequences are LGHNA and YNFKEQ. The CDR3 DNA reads TGTGCCAGCAGCCAAGAGAGAGGTTCGAACACTGAAGCTTTCTTT. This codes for CASSQERGSNTEAFF.

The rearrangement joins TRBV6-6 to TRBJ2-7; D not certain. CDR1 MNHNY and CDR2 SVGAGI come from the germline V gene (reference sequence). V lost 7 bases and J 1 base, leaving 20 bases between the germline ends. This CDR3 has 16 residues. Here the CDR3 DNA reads TGTGCCAGCACCCATCTTCTACAGTTTTCGTCCTACGAGCAGTACTTC. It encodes CASTHLLQFSSYEQYF.

Here the CDR3 DNA reads TGCGCCAGCAGCCCCGCTGGGGGGACCTATGGCTACACCTTC. This sequence encodes CASSPAGGTYGYTF. The chain employs TRBV5-1 and TRBJ1-2; tentative D call: TRBD1 (5 bases). The CDR3 is made up of 14 amino acids. Germline V lookup: CDR1 SGHRS, CDR2 YFSETQ. V lost 4 bases to trimming and J lost 4 bases, with 14 bases between them.

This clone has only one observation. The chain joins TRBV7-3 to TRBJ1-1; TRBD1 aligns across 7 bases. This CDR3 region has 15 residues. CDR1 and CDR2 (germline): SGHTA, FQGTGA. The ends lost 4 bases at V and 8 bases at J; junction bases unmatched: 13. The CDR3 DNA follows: TGTGCCAGCAGCTGGCAGGGGACCCCAGGGGGGGAAGCTTTCTTT. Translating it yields CASSWQGTPGGEAFF.

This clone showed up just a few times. CDR3 sequence reads: CASSQVVGATDTQYF. The CDR3 nucleotides read TGCGCCAGCAGCCAGGTAGTAGGGGCCACAGATACGCAGTATTTT. The V gene is TRBV5-1, the J gene TRBJ2-3; perhaps TRBD1 as D (5 bases). The CDR3 is 15 residues long. Germline V lookup: CDR1 SGHRS, CDR2 YFSETQ. V was trimmed by 4 bases and J by 2 bases, leaving 14 bases between them.

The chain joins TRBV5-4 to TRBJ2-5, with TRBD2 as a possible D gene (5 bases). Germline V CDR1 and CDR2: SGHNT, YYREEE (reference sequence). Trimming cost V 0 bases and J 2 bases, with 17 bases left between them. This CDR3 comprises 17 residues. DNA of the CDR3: TGTGCCAGCAGCTTGGCCCCTGGTGCTAGCAGACAAGAGACCCAGTACTTC. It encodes CASSLAPGASRQETQYF.

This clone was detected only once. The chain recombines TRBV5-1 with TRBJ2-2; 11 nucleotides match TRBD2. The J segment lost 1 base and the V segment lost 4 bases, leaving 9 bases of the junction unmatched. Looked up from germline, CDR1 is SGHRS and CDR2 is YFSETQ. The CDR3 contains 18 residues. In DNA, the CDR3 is TGCGCCAGCAGCCACCGAACTAGCGGGGGATTGAACACCGGGGAGCTGTTTTTT. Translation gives CASSHRTSGGLNTGELFF.

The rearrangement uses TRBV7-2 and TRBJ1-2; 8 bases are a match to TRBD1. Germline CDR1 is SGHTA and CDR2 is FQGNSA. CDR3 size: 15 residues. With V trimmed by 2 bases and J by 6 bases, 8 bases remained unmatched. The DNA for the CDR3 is TGTGCCAGCAGCTTAAGTGTGGACAGGGCGGATGGCTACACCTTC. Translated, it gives CASSLSVDRADGYTF.

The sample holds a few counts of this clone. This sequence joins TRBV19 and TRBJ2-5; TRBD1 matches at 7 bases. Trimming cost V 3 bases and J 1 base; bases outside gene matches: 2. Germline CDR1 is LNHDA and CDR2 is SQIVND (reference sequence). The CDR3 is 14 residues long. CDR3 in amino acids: CASSMGQTQETQYF. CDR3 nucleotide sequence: TGTGCCAGTAGTATGGGACAGACCCAAGAGACCCAGTACTTC.

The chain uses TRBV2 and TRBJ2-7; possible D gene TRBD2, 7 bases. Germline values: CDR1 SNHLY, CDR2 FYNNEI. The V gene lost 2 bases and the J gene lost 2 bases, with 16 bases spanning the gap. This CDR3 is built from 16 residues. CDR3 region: CASSEIGTGGPYEQYF. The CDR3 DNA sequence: TGTGCCAGCAGTGAAATTGGAACGGGGGGCCCCTACGAGCAGTACTTC. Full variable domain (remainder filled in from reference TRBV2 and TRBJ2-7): EPEVTQTPSHQVTQMGQEVILRCVPISNHLYFYWYRQILGQKVEFLVSFYNNEISEKSEIFDDQFSVERPDGSNFTLKIRSTKLEDSAMYFCASSEIGTGGPYEQYFGPGTRLTVT.

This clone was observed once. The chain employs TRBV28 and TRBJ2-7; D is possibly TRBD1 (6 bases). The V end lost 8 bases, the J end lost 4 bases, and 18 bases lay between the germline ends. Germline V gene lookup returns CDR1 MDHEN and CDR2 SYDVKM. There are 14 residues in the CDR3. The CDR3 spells CASGKDSPGYEQYF. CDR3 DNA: TGTGCCAGCGGCAAGGACAGTCCGGGTTACGAGCAGTACTTC.

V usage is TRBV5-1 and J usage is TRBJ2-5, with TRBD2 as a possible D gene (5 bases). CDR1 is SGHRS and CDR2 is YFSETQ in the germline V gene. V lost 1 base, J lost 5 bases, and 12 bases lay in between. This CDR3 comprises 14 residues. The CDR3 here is CASSLWAGAETQYF. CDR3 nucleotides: TGCGCCAGCAGCTTGTGGGCGGGTGCGGAGACCCAGTACTTC.

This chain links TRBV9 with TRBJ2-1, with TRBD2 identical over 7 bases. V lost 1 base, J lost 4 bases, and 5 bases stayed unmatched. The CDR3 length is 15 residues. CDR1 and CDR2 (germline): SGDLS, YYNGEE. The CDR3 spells CASSVTTGGYNEQFF. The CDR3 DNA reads TGTGCCAGCAGCGTAACGACGGGGGGTTACAATGAGCAGTTCTTC.

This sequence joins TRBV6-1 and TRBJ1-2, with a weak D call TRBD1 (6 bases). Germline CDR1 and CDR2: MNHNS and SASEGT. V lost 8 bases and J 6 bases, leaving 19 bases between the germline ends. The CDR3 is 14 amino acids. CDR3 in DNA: TGTGCCAGCGAGCGGACAGTTTTATTCCATGGCTACACCTTC. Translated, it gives CASERTVLFHGYTF.

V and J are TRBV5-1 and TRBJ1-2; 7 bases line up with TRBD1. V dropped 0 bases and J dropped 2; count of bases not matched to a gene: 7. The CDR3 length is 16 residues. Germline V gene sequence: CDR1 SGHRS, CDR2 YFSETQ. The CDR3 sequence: CASSLAGTAYNYGYTF. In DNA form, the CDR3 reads TGCGCCAGCAGCTTGGCCGGGACAGCTTACAACTATGGCTACACCTTC.

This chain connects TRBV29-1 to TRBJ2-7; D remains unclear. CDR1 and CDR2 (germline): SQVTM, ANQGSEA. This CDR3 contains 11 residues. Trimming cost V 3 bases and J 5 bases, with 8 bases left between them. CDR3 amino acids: CSVDVVDEQYF. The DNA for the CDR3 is TGCAGCGTTGATGTAGTGGACGAGCAGTACTTC.

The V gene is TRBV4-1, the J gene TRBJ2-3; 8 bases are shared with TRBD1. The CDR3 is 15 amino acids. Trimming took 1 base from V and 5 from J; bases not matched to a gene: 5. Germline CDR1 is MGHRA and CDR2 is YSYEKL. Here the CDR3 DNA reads TGCGCCAGCAGCCAAGGCAGGGGGCAGATAGATACGCAGTATTTT. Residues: CASSQGRGQIDTQYF.

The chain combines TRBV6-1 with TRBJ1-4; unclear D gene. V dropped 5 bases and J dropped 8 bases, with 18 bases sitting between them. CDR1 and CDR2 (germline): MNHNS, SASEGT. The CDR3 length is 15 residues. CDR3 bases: TGTGCCAGCAGTCCGGGATCCCTAAAAAGAGAAAAACTGTTTTTT. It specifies CASSPGSLKREKLFF.